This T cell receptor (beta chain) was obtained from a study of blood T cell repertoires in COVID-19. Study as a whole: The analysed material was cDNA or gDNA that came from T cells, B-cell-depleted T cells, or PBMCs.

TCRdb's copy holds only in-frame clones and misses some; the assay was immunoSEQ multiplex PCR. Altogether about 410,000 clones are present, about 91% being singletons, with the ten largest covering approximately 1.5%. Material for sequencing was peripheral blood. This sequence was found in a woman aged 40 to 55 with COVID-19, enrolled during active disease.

This chain's CDR3 is CASSDYTRSHLNEQFF. CDR3 nucleotide sequence: TGCGCCAGCAGCGACTACACTAGGTCACACTTGAATGAGCAGTTCTTC. V and J are TRBV5-1 and TRBJ2-1, with D possibly matching TRBD2 (5 bases). The CDR3 is 16 residues long. Deletions cut 4 bases from V and 7 bases from J, with 21 bases between. Germline values: CDR1 SGHRS, CDR2 YFSETQ.